The 26 T cell receptor beta chains given below trace back to one sample, sequenced in a study of CD4 T cells in relation to SARS-CoV-2 and coronaviruses (dated by TCRdb to about 2021). The library came from the immunoSEQ multiplex PCR assay. Entries here come from immuneACCESS through TCRdb and include only in-frame sequences with V and J called. Some clones fail to appear in such tables; in the studies checked, an unresolved V gene covers under half of the shortfall, and the cause of the remainder is unknown. A total of about 20,000 clones appear in this sample, roughly 81% of them only once. 20% to 25% of the sample is held by the ten biggest clonotypes. These receptors' targets are unknown. CD4+ T cells from unexposed donors were collected before the COVID-19 pandemic (2011-2018). Following 10 days of culture, the EasySep CD4+ T cell isolation kit was used to isolate CD4+ T cells. The source material was CD4+ T cells from PBMCs, cultured in vitro. The receptor source for this set is a human donor in good health.

The V call is TRBV5-1, the J call TRBJ1-2, with a tentative D call TRBD1 (5 bases). The length of the CDR3 is 13 residues. The germline V gene has CDR1 SGHRS and CDR2 YFSETQ. With 5 bases removed from V and 4 bases from J, the gap between germline ends came to 12 bases. The CDR3: CASRWIGTYGYTF. In nucleotides, the CDR3 is TGCGCCAGCAGATGGATAGGGACCTATGGCTACACCTTC. The full variable domain, completed using reference TRBV5-1 and TRBJ1-2, is KAGVTQTPRYLIKTRGQQVTLSCSPISGHRSVSWYQQTPGQGLQFLFEYFSETQRNKGNFPGRFSGRQFSNSRSEMNVSTLELGDSALYLCASRWIGTYGYTFGSGTRLTVV.

V and J are TRBV4-1 and TRBJ2-3; D tentatively fits TRBD1 or TRBD2 (6 bases each). The CDR3 runs to 17 residues. Deletions cut 4 bases from V and 3 bases from J, with 20 bases between. Germline V gene sequence: CDR1 MGHRA, CDR2 YSYEKL. The CDR3 is CASSPRDTGIWTDTQYF. The CDR3 DNA reads as TGCGCCAGCAGCCCGCGGGACACGGGTATATGGACAGATACGCAGTATTTT.

The genes are TRBV7-8 and TRBJ2-1; the D is unclear. The germline V gene has CDR1 SGHVS and CDR2 FQNEAQ. CDR3 length: 13 residues. V dropped 8 bases and J dropped 5 bases, with 13 bases sitting between them. In DNA form, the CDR3 reads TGTGCCAGCCATCAGGTGTCGGACAATGAGCAGTTCTTC. This gives the protein CASHQVSDNEQFF.

The chain combines TRBV19 with TRBJ2-1; 8 nucleotides match TRBD2. Germline V gives CDR1 LNHDA, CDR2 SQIVND (reference sequence). The CDR3 has 14 residues. J gave up 5 bases and V 2 bases, and 2 bases lay outside the gene matches. CDR3 nucleotide sequence: TGTGCCAGTAGTATACTAGCGGGTAACAATGAGCAGTTCTTC. This sequence encodes CASSILAGNNEQFF.

In its sample, this clone was seen a few times. The chain recombines TRBV7-9 with TRBJ2-1; the D gene is possibly TRBD2 (5 bases). The CDR3 has 14 residues. Trimming stripped 6 bases from V and 3 bases from J, with 12 bases between. CDR1 and CDR2 from the germline V gene are SEHNR and FQNEAQ (reference sequence). The CDR3 nucleotides read TGTGCCAGCAGTTTTCCGGGGTACTACAATGAGCAGTTCTTC. Its translation is CASSFPGYYNEQFF.

This clone was seen a single time. The DNA for the CDR3 is TGTGCCAGCAGCCCACGAGACTACCGTGGGACTGAAGCTTTCTTT. As protein: CASSPRDYRGTEAFF. This chain connects TRBV7-2 to TRBJ1-1; D is undetermined. V lost 5 bases and J lost 5, with 18 bases in between. Looked up from germline, CDR1 is SGHTA and CDR2 is FQGNSA. There are 15 residues in the CDR3.

The chain recombines TRBV4-1 with TRBJ1-5; possible D gene TRBD1, 5 bases. V was clipped by 1 base and J by 1 base, with 11 bases between them. The germline gives CDR1 MGHRA, CDR2 YSYEKL. This CDR3 has 16 residues. Here the CDR3 reads CASSQGTFLSNQPQHF. As DNA, the CDR3 is TGCGCCAGCAGCCAAGGGACATTCCTCAGCAATCAGCCCCAGCATTTT.

The chain uses TRBV21-1 and TRBJ1-6. TRBV21-1 is tagged as a pseudogene. The CDR3 has 14 residues. This CDR3 is CASSKVGGNSPLHF. Written as DNA, the CDR3 is TGTGCCAGCAGCAAGGTTGGGGGAAATTCACCCCTCCACTTT.

J is TRBJ2-7 and V is TRBV7-9; no reliable D call. The CDR3 loop spans 12 amino acids. Germline V gives CDR1 SEHNR, CDR2 FQNEAQ (reference sequence). Deletions cut 5 bases from V and 4 bases from J, with 9 bases between. The CDR3 reads CASSPARYEQYF. For the CDR3, the DNA is TGTGCCAGCAGCCCCGCAAGGTACGAGCAGTACTTC.

This chain connects TRBV28 to TRBJ2-4; TRBD1 matches 9 bases. V was clipped by 6 bases and J by 2 bases; unmatched bases: 8. Germline CDR1 reads MDHEN; CDR2 reads SYDVKM. This CDR3 has 16 residues. In DNA, the CDR3 is TGTGCCAGCAGCCGGACAGGGGTAAAGTCCAAAAACATTCAGTACTTC. Translation gives CASSRTGVKSKNIQYF.

V gene TRBV2 combines with J gene TRBJ2-5; 9 bases map to TRBD1. The CDR3 has 15 residues. The germline CDR1 and CDR2 sequences are SNHLY and FYNNEI. Trimming took 6 bases from V and 2 from J; bases not matched to a gene: 7. The DNA of the CDR3 is TGTGCCAGCAGGACGGACAGGGGAGGACAAGAGACCCAGTACTTC. Its protein is CASRTDRGGQETQYF.

The chain employs TRBV27 and TRBJ2-1; 14 nucleotides line up with TRBD2. Unmatched junction bases numbered 10, after V lost 5 bases and J lost 1 base. CDR1 MNHEY and CDR2 SMNVEV come from the germline V gene (reference sequence). The CDR3 is made up of 19 amino acids. CDR3 region: CASSLGGLAGVWSYNEQFF. CDR3 in DNA: TGTGCCAGCAGTCTCGGGGGACTAGCGGGAGTGTGGTCCTACAATGAGCAGTTCTTC.

The V gene is TRBV18, the J gene TRBJ2-7, with D hard to call. The CDR3 totals 17 residues. Germline V lookup: CDR1 KGHSH, CDR2 LQKENI. V gave up 1 base and J gave up 1 base, with 17 bases separating them. CDR3 sequence: CASSPLPPRAMSYEQYF. In DNA form, the CDR3 reads TGTGCCAGCTCACCACTCCCTCCACGGGCGATGTCCTACGAGCAGTACTTC.

The chain is built from TRBV19 and TRBJ1-4; D is undetermined. There are 14 residues in the CDR3. Trimming left V 6 bases short and J 8 bases short, with 16 bases between. CDR1 LNHDA and CDR2 SQIVND come from the germline V gene (reference sequence). DNA for the CDR3: TGTGCCAGTAGACCTAATGGTGGCGGGGAAAAACTGTTTTTT. Translation: CASRPNGGGEKLFF.

The chain has TRBV2 and TRBJ1-4; 11 bases are a match to TRBD1. Germline V gene sequence: CDR1 SNHLY, CDR2 FYNNEI. CDR3 length: 15 amino acids. J was trimmed by 10 bases and V by 5 bases; bases with no gene match: 9. CDR3 coding DNA: TGTGCCAGCAGTTGGGAGGGGACAGGGGGACGAAAACTGTTTTTT. Amino acids: CASSWEGTGGRKLFF.

The chain links TRBV4-1 to TRBJ1-1; possible D gene TRBD1, 6 bases. The CDR3 totals 15 residues. V lost 4 bases and J 1 base, leaving 13 bases between the germline ends. Germline V gene data show CDR1 as MGHRA and CDR2 as YSYEKL. For the CDR3, the DNA is TGCGCCAGCAGCCGTGCCCCAGGGGCGAACACTGAAGCTTTCTTT. Translation gives CASSRAPGANTEAFF.

In this sample, this clone turned up a few times. The chain has TRBV14 and TRBJ1-4, with 7 bases fitting TRBD1. The CDR3 loop spans 16 amino acids. J gave up 7 bases and V 0 bases, and 8 bases lay outside the gene matches. In germline, CDR1 is SGHDN, CDR2 FVKESK. CDR3 protein: CASSQEAGTVTEKLFF. In DNA, the CDR3 is TGTGCCAGCAGCCAAGAGGCGGGGACAGTAACTGAAAAACTGTTTTTT.

The sample holds a few counts of this clone. This chain joins TRBV7-2 and TRBJ1-6; D possibly corresponds to TRBD1 (6 bases). V lost 0 bases and J 7 bases, leaving 13 bases between the germline ends. CDR1 is SGHTA and CDR2 is FQGNSA in the germline V gene. This CDR3 is 16 amino acids long. CDR3: CASSLAYRAGNSPLHF. In DNA, the CDR3 is TGTGCCAGCAGCTTAGCGTACAGGGCTGGGAATTCACCCCTCCACTTT.

The chain links TRBV4-2 to TRBJ1-5, with a weak D call TRBD1 (5 bases). V was cut by 2 bases and J by 4 bases, with 6 bases left in between. CDR1 LGHNA and CDR2 YNFKEQ come from the germline V gene. The CDR3 length is 13 residues. CDR3 in amino acids: CASSQNRNQPQHF. The CDR3 DNA reads as TGTGCCAGCAGCCAAAACAGGAATCAGCCCCAGCATTTT.

The rearrangement uses TRBV6-5 and TRBJ1-1; possible D gene TRBD1, 5 bases. The CDR3 is 15 amino acids. CDR1 and CDR2 from the germline V gene are MNHEY and SVGAGI. Trimming took 7 bases from V and 4 from J, leaving 19 bases between them. CDR3 DNA: TGTGCCAGCACCGCAAACAGGCAGAGTCTCACTGAAGCTTTCTTT. It encodes CASTANRQSLTEAFF.

This clone has more than one count but fewer than ten. This chain links TRBV2 with TRBJ2-3; the match to TRBD1 covers 9 bases. The CDR3 contains 15 residues. With 6 bases clipped from V and 5 bases from J, the junction kept 9 bases outside the gene matches. Germline values: CDR1 SNHLY, CDR2 FYNNEI. The CDR3 spells CASSPRDRAIDTQYF. CDR3 nucleotides: TGTGCCAGCAGCCCCAGGGACAGGGCGATAGATACGCAGTATTTT.

The V gene is TRBV2, the J gene TRBJ1-1; D not certain. There are 12 residues in the CDR3. V was pared by 3 bases and J by 10 bases, with 12 bases between. The germline V gene has CDR1 SNHLY and CDR2 FYNNEI. The CDR3: CASSEEGVGAFF. In nucleotides, the CDR3 is TGTGCCAGCAGTGAGGAAGGTGTAGGAGCTTTCTTT. Full variable domain (remainder filled in from reference TRBV2 and TRBJ1-1): EPEVTQTPSHQVTQMGQEVILRCVPISNHLYFYWYRQILGQKVEFLVSFYNNEISEKSEIFDDQFSVERPDGSNFTLKIRSTKLEDSAMYFCASSEEGVGAFFGQGTRLTVV.

The chain couples TRBV21-1 to TRBJ2-7. TRBV21-1 constitutes a pseudogene. The CDR3 spans 18 residues. The CDR3 region has the DNA TGTGCCAGCAGCAAGGGGGGGGATAGTATAGGGGGCGTATACGAGCAGTACTTC. Translated: CASSKGGDSIGGVYEQYF.

The genes are TRBV16 and TRBJ2-7; weak D call: TRBD1 (6 bases). This CDR3 has 15 residues. Between the trimmed V and J ends, which lost 0 bases and 1 base, there was a span of 10 bases. Germline CDR1 reads KGHSY; CDR2 reads FQNENV. The CDR3 bases are TGTGCCAGCAGCCAATCCCCCACAGGGTCCTACGAGCAGTACTTC. This gives the protein CASSQSPTGSYEQYF.

This chain joins TRBV7-3 and TRBJ2-2; D may be TRBD1 (6 bases). Germline-derived CDR1 and CDR2 are SGHTA and FQGTGA. The CDR3 runs to 14 residues. Deletions cut 5 bases from V and 1 base from J, with 8 bases between. CDR3 nucleotide sequence: TGTGCCAGCAGCGTACAGGGGAACACCGGGGAGCTGTTTTTT. This codes for CASSVQGNTGELFF.

This clone was detected only once. The rearrangement uses TRBV6-2 or TRBV6-3 and TRBJ2-5; D is unresolved. Germline V gene lookup returns CDR1 MNHEY and CDR2 SVGEGT. The CDR3 spans 14 residues. Trimming took off 6 bases at V and 1 base at J, with 12 bases between the two ends. In DNA form, the CDR3 reads TGTGCCAGCAGCCGATGGGCGGCCCAAGAGACCCAGTACTTC. Protein sequence: CASSRWAAQETQYF.